This T cell receptor beta chain was sequenced in a study of control samples from healthy donors and cancer patients. Profiled with immunoSEQ multiplex PCR; TCRdb holds only in-frame clones, not every one. The sample carries about 110,000 clones, around nine tenths recorded once. This clone was counted only a few times. The CDR3 runs 13 residues. Germline lookup yields CDR1 SGDLS and CDR2 YYNGEE. Trimming shortened V by 4 bases and J by 5 bases, and 12 bases separated the two germline ends. What was sequenced was PBMCs. This rearrangement joins TRBV9 to TRBJ1-1, with D tentatively TRBD1 (5 bases). The TCR comes from a woman aged 60-75 years with lung cancer. The CDR3 spells CASSFTGGTEAFF. The CDR3 DNA reads TGTGCCAGCAGCTTCACGGGGGGTACTGAAGCTTTCTTT. Supplemented by reference TRBV9 and TRBJ1-1, the full variable domain reads DSGVTQTPKHLITATGQRVTLRCSPRSGDLSVYWYQQSLDQGLQFLIQYYNGEERAKGNILERFSAQQFPDLHSELNLSSLELGDSALYFCASSFTGGTEAFFGQGTRLTVV.